This T cell receptor (beta chain) was retrieved from a study of blood T cell repertoires in COVID-19. Study background: The United States, Italy and Spain supplied acute and convalescent COVID-19 samples.

V dropped 8 bases and J dropped 2 bases, with 19 bases sitting between them. Germline V lookup: CDR1 MDHEN, CDR2 SYDVKM. The CDR3 consists of 16 residues. Original methodology: Nucleated cell number was recorded as an estimate derived from reference gene primer amplification. The repertoire was sequenced with immunoSEQ multiplex PCR; TCRdb's copy has only in-frame clones and lacks some. V, J and clone size derive from that table, while D and trimming were established from the DNA sequence. The data hold roughly 240,000 clones, with approximately 87% observed a single time. This sequence was found in a man between 60 and 70 years old who had recovered from COVID-19. This chain uses TRBV28 with TRBJ2-4; possibly TRBD1 for D (5 bases). The specimen was peripheral blood. DNA for the CDR3: TGTGCCAGCCCGTGGGGCCAGACTGTAACCAAAAACATTCAGTACTTC. Amino acid sequence: CASPWGQTVTKNIQYF. The variable domain in full, with the rest retrieved from reference TRBV28 and TRBJ2-4, is DVKVTQSSRYLVKRTGEKVFLECVQDMDHENMFWYRQDPGLGLRLIYFSYDVKMKEKGDIPEGYSVSREKKERFSLILESASTNQTSMYLCASPWGQTVTKNIQYFGAGTRLSVL.